Below, 29 T cell receptor beta chains from the same sample are listed, as sequenced in a study of tumor-infiltrating lymphocytes in localized non-small cell lung cancer. Assay used: immunoSEQ multiplex PCR; TCRdb lists only in-frame clones, some missing. The sample gives 10,000 to 12,000 clones, around 68% of which show up once; around 8.4% is in the top ten. Sequencing was carried out using lung tumor tissue. All receptors derive from a human donor with non-small cell lung cancer.

CDR3 region: CASSLGVLNTEAFF. CDR3 sequence (DNA): TGCGCCAGCAGCTTGGGTGTCCTGAACACTGAAGCTTTCTTT. This chain connects TRBV5-1 to TRBJ1-1; D is unclear. The CDR3 has 14 amino acids. Germline V gene lookup returns CDR1 SGHRS and CDR2 YFSETQ. V was clipped by 0 bases and J by 0 bases, with 6 bases between them.

The chain employs TRBV11-2 and TRBJ2-2, with 9 nucleotides matching TRBD1. This CDR3 spans 18 amino acids. The germline gives CDR1 SGHAT, CDR2 FQNNGV. The junction had 11 bases not matched to a gene; V was cut back by 1 base and J by 5 bases. CDR3 in amino acids: CASSLVGSGTGKTGELFF. The CDR3 coding sequence is TGTGCCAGCAGCTTAGTCGGGTCCGGGACAGGGAAGACCGGGGAGCTGTTTTTT.

This chain joins TRBV6-5 and TRBJ2-7; maybe TRBD2 (6 bases). The germline V gene has CDR1 MNHEY and CDR2 SVGAGI. Trimming left V 0 bases short and J 6 bases short, with 9 bases between. There are 13 residues in the CDR3. CDR3 loop: CASSYSEGLEQYF. In nucleotides, the CDR3 is TGTGCCAGCAGTTACTCGGAGGGCCTCGAGCAGTACTTC.

This clone counts as medium-sized. The chain links TRBV7-9 to TRBJ2-1, with D possibly matching TRBD2 (5 bases). CDR1 and CDR2 from the germline V gene are SEHNR and FQNEAQ (reference sequence). The germline V and J ends were trimmed by 0 bases and 7 bases, with 16 bases remaining between them. This CDR3 has 16 residues. CDR3 sequence (DNA): TGTGCCAGCAGCTTAGCGCGAGGGTTTTTGGCTAATGAGCAGTTCTTC. This gives the protein CASSLARGFLANEQFF.

This clone was picked up a small number of times. This chain uses TRBV6-1 with TRBJ1-2; a weak D match, TRBD1 (6 bases). This CDR3 has 13 amino acids. The V end was cut by 4 bases, the J end by 5 bases, with 11 bases between. Germline CDR1 is MNHNS and CDR2 is SASEGT. CDR3 coding DNA: TGTGCCAGCAGTGTACAGGGCCGGTATGGCTACACCTTC. Translation: CASSVQGRYGYTF.

V usage is TRBV7-2 and J usage is TRBJ2-5; 8 nucleotides match TRBD2. The V and J ends lost 6 bases and 0 bases, in that order; junction bases with no gene match: 9. Germline V gene lookup returns CDR1 SGHTA and CDR2 FQGNSA. There are 16 residues in the CDR3. The chain's CDR3 is CASSYLSGIYQETQYF. The CDR3 nucleotides read TGTGCCAGCAGTTACCTTAGCGGGATCTACCAAGAGACCCAGTACTTC.

V is TRBV5-6 and J is TRBJ2-5, with D tentatively TRBD1 (6 bases). Germline loops: CDR1 SGHDT, CDR2 YYEEEE. The CDR3 consists of 13 residues. V was trimmed by 6 bases and J by 4 bases, leaving 13 bases between them. CDR3 in amino acids: CASNELRGETQYF. The CDR3 region has the DNA TGTGCCAGCAATGAACTCAGGGGAGAGACCCAGTACTTC.

V is TRBV11-3 and J is TRBJ1-2; D call uncertain. V lost 0 bases and J 8 bases, leaving 10 bases between the germline ends. There are 13 residues in the CDR3. CDR1 is SGHNT and CDR2 is YENEEA in the germline V gene. CDR3 amino acids: CASSLDQIGGYTF. Here the CDR3 DNA reads TGTGCCAGCAGCTTAGACCAGATTGGGGGCTACACCTTC.

This clone turned up a few times. The chain is built from TRBV5-4 and TRBJ2-1; D not certain. This CDR3 is built from 14 residues. V was cut by 4 bases and J by 7 bases, with 15 bases left in between. Germline CDR1 is SGHNT and CDR2 is YYREEE (reference sequence). The CDR3 region is CASSVFMGTNEQFF. The CDR3 DNA reads TGTGCCAGCAGCGTCTTTATGGGAACTAATGAGCAGTTCTTC. Combining the CDR3 with reference TRBV5-4 and TRBJ2-1 gives the whole variable domain ETGVTQSPTHLIKTRGQQVTLRCSSQSGHNTVSWYQQALGQGPQFIFQYYREEENGRGNFPPRFSGLQFPNYSSELNVNALELDDSALYLCASSVFMGTNEQFFGPGTRLTVL.

The V gene is TRBV6-5, the J gene TRBJ1-1; the D gene is possibly TRBD1 (6 bases). There are 14 residues in the CDR3. Trimming removed 2 bases from V and 5 bases from J, with 12 bases in between. From germline, CDR1 is MNHEY and CDR2 SVGAGI. CDR3 nucleotides: TGTGCCAGCAGTTACAGACAGCAGGGGACTGAAGCTTTCTTT. Protein sequence: CASSYRQQGTEAFF.

The chain uses TRBV9 and TRBJ1-1; D uncertain. Germline loops: CDR1 SGDLS, CDR2 YYNGEE. V dropped 3 bases and J dropped 1 base, with 10 bases sitting between them. The CDR3 is made up of 14 amino acids. Written as DNA, the CDR3 is TGTGCCAGCAGCGCAGGACTTTCGAACACTGAAGCTTTCTTT. As protein: CASSAGLSNTEAFF.

The CDR3 nucleotides are TGTGCCAGCCACCCCATGGGGAACACTGAAGCTTTCTTT. This encodes CASHPMGNTEAFF. The genes are TRBV6-1 and TRBJ1-1; D uncertain. Per the germline V gene, CDR1 is MNHNS and CDR2 is SASEGT. V lost 8 bases to trimming and J lost 1 base, with 11 bases between them. This CDR3 spans 13 amino acids.

V gene TRBV4-3 combines with J gene TRBJ1-5; D may be TRBD1 (5 bases). V was trimmed by 1 base and J by 9 bases, leaving 10 bases between them. The CDR3 loop spans 13 amino acids. Per the germline V gene, CDR1 is LGHNA and CDR2 is YSLEER. CDR3 loop: CASSQVPGRPQHF. CDR3 in DNA: TGCGCCAGCAGCCAAGTACCAGGGAGGCCCCAGCATTTT.

This chain uses TRBV10-3 with TRBJ2-7; D is perhaps TRBD2 (6 bases). Germline CDR1 and CDR2: ENHRY and SYGVKD. The V end lost 10 bases, the J end lost 4 bases, and 17 bases lay between the germline ends. This CDR3 comprises 13 residues. The CDR3, as DNA: TGTGCCACTTCGGGACTCTCGGCGTACGAGCAGTACTTC. This translates into CATSGLSAYEQYF.

This chain links TRBV25-1 with TRBJ1-2, with D possibly being TRBD1 (5 bases). V lost 6 bases to trimming and J lost 5 bases, with 16 bases between them. The V gene's germline CDR1 is MGHDK and CDR2 SYGVNS. The CDR3 consists of 14 residues. The CDR3 nucleotides read TGTGCCAGCAGAAGCGCCGGGGCTGGATATGGCTACACCTTC. Its protein is CASRSAGAGYGYTF.

This CDR3 is CASSLAVTSGSSYEQYF. CDR3 nucleotide sequence: TGTGCCAGCAGCTTAGCCGTTACTAGCGGGAGCTCCTACGAGCAGTACTTC. The V call is TRBV7-2, the J call TRBJ2-7; 11 nucleotides agree with TRBD2. With 0 bases clipped from V and 0 bases from J, the junction kept 4 bases outside the gene matches. The germline CDR1 and CDR2 sequences are SGHTA and FQGNSA. The CDR3 extends over 17 amino acids.

V usage is TRBV19 and J usage is TRBJ2-5; a possible D gene is TRBD2 (5 bases). V gave up 4 bases and J gave up 5 bases, with 14 bases separating them. CDR3 size: 14 residues. The germline V gene encodes CDR1 LNHDA and CDR2 SQIVND (reference sequence). CDR3 coding DNA: TGTGCCAGTAGTACGTGGACTGGCCGGGAGACCCAGTACTTC. Translated: CASSTWTGRETQYF.

The chain couples TRBV7-6 to TRBJ1-1; D may be TRBD1 (5 bases). CDR3 length equals 13 residues. Germline V lookup: CDR1 SGHVS, CDR2 FNYEAQ. Trimming removed 5 bases from V and 1 base from J, with 8 bases in between. DNA for the CDR3: TGTGCCAGCAGCATAGACAGGAACACTGAAGCTTTCTTT. This codes for CASSIDRNTEAFF.

This clone is medium-sized. The chain employs TRBV10-3 and TRBJ2-7, with TRBD2 matching 9 bases. The CDR3 consists of 17 residues. J gave up 5 bases and V 3 bases, and 14 bases lay outside the gene matches. In germline, CDR1 is ENHRY, CDR2 SYGVKD. CDR3 DNA: TGTGCCATCAGTGACCCCGATTCTGCGGGGGGGACCCACGAGCAGTACTTC. Amino acids: CAISDPDSAGGTHEQYF.

V is TRBV6-5 and J is TRBJ1-1; D possibly corresponds to TRBD1 (5 bases). The V end lost 4 bases, the J end lost 9 bases, and 12 bases lay between the germline ends. This CDR3 contains 12 residues. CDR1 is MNHEY and CDR2 is SVGAGI in the germline V gene. Here the CDR3 reads CASSLAGTQAFF. The DNA of the CDR3 is TGTGCCAGCAGTTTAGCCGGGACGCAAGCTTTCTTT.

CDR3 DNA sequence: TGTGCCAGCAGCGTAGCAGCTGCCAAAGGGGACATTCAGTACTTC. Protein: CASSVAAAKGDIQYF. The gene calls are TRBV9 and TRBJ2-4, with D perhaps TRBD1 (5 bases). V lost 0 bases and J 8 bases, leaving 15 bases between the germline ends. This CDR3 has 15 residues. CDR1 is SGDLS and CDR2 is YYNGEE in the germline V gene.

This clone was counted only a few times. The V and J genes are TRBV11-2 and TRBJ2-7; weak D call: TRBD1 (5 bases). Germline V gene data show CDR1 as SGHAT and CDR2 as FQNNGV. The CDR3 sequence is 16 residues long. Trimming stripped 1 base from V and 2 bases from J, with 15 bases between. CDR3 coding DNA: TGTGCCAGCAGCTTAGTCCCGCAGGGTAGGCCCTACGAGCAGTACTTC. This codes for CASSLVPQGRPYEQYF.

The V and J genes are TRBV7-9 and TRBJ2-1; 8 positions match TRBD1. Per the germline V gene, CDR1 is SEHNR and CDR2 is FQNEAQ (reference sequence). The CDR3 has 14 residues. The V and J ends lost 1 base and 9 bases, in that order; junction bases with no gene match: 5. The CDR3 loop reads CASSLGTGYSEQFF. In nucleotides, the CDR3 is TGTGCCAGCAGCTTAGGGACAGGGTATAGTGAGCAGTTCTTC.

This clone was observed a few times. This rearrangement joins TRBV5-8 to TRBJ2-7; D remains ambiguous. Looked up from germline, CDR1 is SGHTS and CDR2 is YDEGEE. Trimming removed 2 bases at V and 3 bases at J, with 12 bases between. This CDR3 spans 14 amino acids. The DNA of the CDR3 is TGTGCCAGCAGCTTCCTCGGAAGAATCTACGAGCAGTACTTC. This gives the protein CASSFLGRIYEQYF.

The chain links TRBV9 to TRBJ2-1; 9 bases map to TRBD1. There are 16 residues in the CDR3. Germline values: CDR1 SGDLS, CDR2 YYNGEE. Trimming at V came to 2 bases and at J to 9 bases, leaving 12 bases not matched to a gene. The CDR3 loop reads CASSVLGTGTSGEQFF. CDR3 DNA sequence: TGTGCCAGCAGCGTCTTAGGGACAGGGACCTCGGGTGAGCAGTTCTTC.

The chain combines TRBV5-1 with TRBJ1-4; TRBD1 aligns across 11 bases. This CDR3 is 17 amino acids long. V shed 4 bases and J 6 bases; nucleotides not matched to a gene: 11. Per the germline V gene, CDR1 is SGHRS and CDR2 is YFSETQ. The CDR3 sequence: CASSPRIPGQGDEKLFF. In DNA form, the CDR3 reads TGCGCCAGCAGCCCGCGGATACCGGGACAGGGGGATGAAAAACTGTTTTTT.

This clone was detected a few times. This rearrangement joins TRBV28 to TRBJ2-7, with D perhaps TRBD1 (6 bases). The CDR3 runs 14 residues. CDR1 is MDHEN, CDR2 SYDVKM, per germline. V lost 5 bases, J lost 2 bases, and 13 bases lay in between. CDR3 in amino acids: CASSIRDKPYEQYF. The DNA of the CDR3 is TGTGCCAGCAGTATCCGGGACAAACCCTACGAGCAGTACTTC.

The rearrangement joins TRBV4-3 to TRBJ1-2, with 9 bases that match TRBD1. The CDR3 length is 14 residues. J was trimmed by 8 bases and V by 0 bases; bases with no gene match: 4. Germline-derived CDR1 and CDR2 are LGHNA and YSLEER. CDR3 DNA: TGCGCCAGCAGCCAAGATTGGGGACAGGGCGGCTACACCTTC. Encoded protein: CASSQDWGQGGYTF.

The chain employs TRBV10-3 and TRBJ2-1; TRBD2 might be the D (6 bases). Germline CDR1 is ENHRY and CDR2 is SYGVKD. Trimming pared 7 bases from V and 10 bases from J, leaving 17 bases between. CDR3 length equals 13 residues. CDR3 nucleotide sequence: TGTGCCATCAAAGGGATCTCTGGGGGGGAGCAGTTCTTC. Protein: CAIKGISGGEQFF.